The 27 T cell receptor beta chains below all came from one sample that was sequenced in a study of a mutant IDH1 vaccine in newly diagnosed glioma. For these receptors, no antigen is known. Data came from immunoSEQ multiplex PCR; TCRdb stores just in-frame clones and leaves some out. The profile shows some 47,000 clones, 81% of them singletons. Sample time point: week 35, safety follow-up. Vaccinated patients received 300 ug of mutant IDH1 20-mer peptide per dose, with topical imiquimod. The sequences come from PBMCs, collected from a glioma patient whose treatment included an IDH1 peptide vaccine. The receptors stem from a woman aged 40 to 55 with glioma. Some clones in this sample may be carry-over from other donors' samples.

The rearrangement joins TRBV7-9 to TRBJ1-1, with D unresolved. This CDR3 has 15 residues. CDR1 is SEHNR, CDR2 FQNEAQ, per germline (reference sequence). The V end lost 4 bases, the J end lost 1 base, and 13 bases lay between the germline ends. This CDR3 is CASSSLPHGNTEAFF. The CDR3 nucleotides read TGTGCCAGCAGCTCCCTCCCTCATGGGAACACTGAAGCTTTCTTT.

CDR3 sequence reads: CASSQDLRAGVYEQYF. DNA for the CDR3: TGTGCCAGCAGCCAAGACTTGAGAGCGGGAGTCTACGAGCAGTACTTC. This chain connects TRBV4-2 to TRBJ2-7; TRBD2 matches 8 bases. Trimming cost V 0 bases and J 3 bases; bases outside gene matches: 7. Germline CDR1 LGHNA, CDR2 YNFKEQ. The CDR3 length is 16 residues.

The V gene is TRBV7-8, the J gene TRBJ1-6; weak D call: TRBD1 (6 bases). The germline V and J ends were trimmed by 7 bases and 6 bases, with 19 bases remaining between them. CDR1 is SGHVS, CDR2 FQNEAQ, per germline. The CDR3 has 16 residues. The DNA for the CDR3 is TGTGCCAGCACCAAAAGGGCCAGGGGCTTTAATTCACCCCTCCACTTT. Translation: CASTKRARGFNSPLHF.

This clone was observed a single time. The gene calls are TRBV4-3 and TRBJ2-1; 9 bases fit TRBD1. Per germline, CDR1 LGHNA and CDR2 YSLEER. The CDR3 contains 14 residues. The V segment lost 0 bases and the J segment 7 bases; nucleotides outside the gene matches: 1. CDR3 bases: TGCGCCAGCAGCCAAGAGGACAGGGGAAATGAGCAGTTCTTC. Amino acids: CASSQEDRGNEQFF.

The chain carries TRBV19 and TRBJ2-5; D is unclear. The V gene lost 7 bases and the J gene lost 4 bases, with 7 bases spanning the gap. This CDR3 region has 11 residues. Germline CDR1 is LNHDA and CDR2 is SQIVND (reference sequence). CDR3 in DNA: TGTGCCAGTACCACGGGAGAGACCCAGTACTTC. Its translation is CASTTGETQYF.

The V gene is TRBV28, the J gene TRBJ1-4; D not resolved. V was pared by 7 bases and J by 8 bases, with 8 bases between. This CDR3 has 11 residues. Germline CDR1 and CDR2: MDHEN and SYDVKM. Here the CDR3 reads CASMTEEKLFF. The CDR3 bases are TGTGCCAGCATGACTGAGGAAAAACTGTTTTTT.

The chain has TRBV7-8 and TRBJ1-5; 9 bases align to TRBD1. CDR1 and CDR2 (germline): SGHVS, FQNEAQ. This CDR3 spans 15 amino acids. V shed 5 bases, J shed 7 bases, and the junction held 9 bases outside the gene matches. This CDR3 is CASSRDRGTEQPQHF. CDR3 nucleotides: TGTGCCAGCAGCCGCGACAGGGGGACGGAACAGCCCCAGCATTTT. The whole variable domain, filled in from reference TRBV7-8 and TRBJ1-5, reads GAGVSQSPRYKVAKRGQDVALRCDPISGHVSLFWYQQALGQGPEFLTYFQNEAQLDKSGLPSDRFFAERPEGSVSTLKIQRTQQEDSAVYLCASSRDRGTEQPQHFGDGTRLSIL.

This clone was recorded only once. The gene calls are TRBV29-1 and TRBJ2-7; D is ambiguous. V lost 7 bases, J lost 0 bases, and 13 bases lay in between. Germline lookup yields CDR1 SQVTM and CDR2 ANQGSEA. There are 13 residues in the CDR3. The CDR3 nucleotides read TGCAGCGCTGCCAAATTTAGCTCCTACGAGCAGTACTTC. Encoded protein: CSAAKFSSYEQYF.

Here the CDR3 reads CASSPWGGIQYF. CDR3 coding DNA: TGTGCCAGCAGCCCCTGGGGGGGGATTCAGTACTTC. The rearrangement uses TRBV5-6 and TRBJ2-4, with 7 bases that match TRBD2. Germline trimming cut 4 bases from V and 10 bases from J; bases unmatched to any gene: 5. This CDR3 has 12 residues. Per germline, CDR1 SGHDT and CDR2 YYEEEE.

This clone appeared a few times. The CDR3 nucleotides read TGTGCCAGCAGTTCCCGACAGGGGAAGGCTTTCTTT. Amino acid sequence: CASSSRQGKAFF. This chain uses TRBV28 with TRBJ1-1; 8 bases fit TRBD1. This CDR3 spans 12 amino acids. Trimming removed 4 bases from V and 11 bases from J; junction bases left unmatched: 6. Germline CDR1 reads MDHEN; CDR2 reads SYDVKM.

The genes are TRBV7-2 and TRBJ2-1; TRBD2 matches 11 bases. The ends lost 5 bases at V and 1 base at J; junction bases unmatched: 7. This CDR3 has 17 residues. Germline CDR1 and CDR2: SGHTA and FQGNSA. In DNA form, the CDR3 reads TGTGCCAGCAGCCCCCCGACTAGCGGGGCTTCCTACAATGAGCAGTTCTTC. It translates to CASSPPTSGASYNEQFF.

V and J are TRBV7-3 and TRBJ2-5; D is undetermined. The J call is in doubt because the DNA end fits TRBJ2-7 better. This CDR3 is 13 amino acids long. In germline, CDR1 is SGHTA, CDR2 FQGTGA. The CDR3 here is CASSPFSGGEQYF. CDR3 DNA: TGTGCCAGCAGCCCTTTCTCGGGTGGCGAGCAGTACTTC.

The V call is TRBV5-1, the J call TRBJ2-7; unclear D gene. The CDR3 length is 11 residues. V was pared by 4 bases and J by 2 bases, with 4 bases between. Germline CDR1 SGHRS, CDR2 YFSETQ. DNA for the CDR3: TGCGCCAGCAGCGGCCCCTACGAGCAGTACTTC. Amino acid sequence: CASSGPYEQYF.

The gene calls are TRBV21-1 and TRBJ1-1. TRBV21-1 is a listed pseudogene. The CDR3 is 12 amino acids. The CDR3 sequence: CASSKEGAEAFF. As DNA, the CDR3 is TGTGCCAGCAGCAAAGAGGGAGCTGAAGCTTTCTTT.

The rearrangement links TRBV7-2 to TRBJ1-5; TRBD1 agrees at 10 bases. From germline, CDR1 is SGHTA and CDR2 FQGNSA. The CDR3 has 16 residues. V was pared by 7 bases and J by 1 base, with 7 bases of the junction left unmatched. Here the CDR3 reads CASTETGGWSNQPQHF. The CDR3 DNA is TGTGCCAGCACCGAGACAGGGGGCTGGAGCAATCAGCCCCAGCATTTT.

This clone was detected only once. The chain is built from TRBV9 and TRBJ2-3; no clear D gene. CDR3 length: 13 amino acids. V shed 10 bases and J shed 2 bases, with 14 bases lying between them. Germline values: CDR1 SGDLS, CDR2 YYNGEE. The CDR3 sequence: CASAGLPTDTQYF. The CDR3 DNA reads TGTGCCTCCGCCGGGTTACCCACAGATACGCAGTATTTT.

This clone was recorded once. The rearrangement uses TRBV5-4 and TRBJ1-2; D possibly corresponds to TRBD1 (6 bases). There are 14 residues in the CDR3. Per germline, CDR1 SGHNT and CDR2 YYREEE (reference sequence). Trimming removed 0 bases from V and 7 bases from J, with 13 bases in between. CDR3 sequence: CASSLGVGAGGYTF. CDR3 bases: TGTGCCAGCAGCTTGGGGGTGGGGGCCGGTGGCTACACCTTC.

The J gene is TRBJ1-2, the V gene TRBV5-6; D might be TRBD1 (5 bases). The CDR3 runs 13 residues. V was shortened by 1 base and J by 6 bases, with 10 bases between the two germline ends. Germline lookup yields CDR1 SGHDT and CDR2 YYEEEE. Here the CDR3 reads CASSLSQGHGYTF. The CDR3 DNA reads as TGTGCCAGCAGCTTGAGTCAGGGTCATGGCTACACCTTC.

The V gene is TRBV6-1, the J gene TRBJ1-2; 10 nucleotides agree with TRBD1. Unmatched junction bases numbered 3, after V lost 5 bases and J lost 6 bases. Germline CDR1 and CDR2: MNHNS and SASEGT. The length of the CDR3 is 13 residues. The CDR3 loop is CASSIGTGDGYTF. CDR3 nucleotide sequence: TGTGCCAGCAGTATCGGGACAGGGGATGGCTACACCTTC.

In DNA, the CDR3 is TGTGCCAGTAGGAGGGACCACTCTGGAAACACCATATATTTT. Protein sequence: CASRRDHSGNTIYF. The chain joins TRBV19 to TRBJ1-3, with D tentatively TRBD1 (5 bases). This CDR3 spans 14 amino acids. Germline CDR1 and CDR2: LNHDA and SQIVND (reference sequence). With 6 bases removed from V and 0 bases from J, the gap between germline ends came to 9 bases. The full variable domain, rest sourced from reference TRBV19 and TRBJ1-3, is DGGITQSPKYLFRKEGQNVTLSCEQNLNHDAMYWYRQDPGQGLRLIYYSQIVNDFQKGDIAEGYSVSREKKESFPLTVTSAQKNPTAFYLCASRRDHSGNTIYFGEGSWLTVV.

The V call is TRBV5-1, the J call TRBJ1-6; 9 nucleotides agree with TRBD1. The germline CDR1 and CDR2 sequences are SGHRS and YFSETQ. Trimming removed 4 bases from V and 5 bases from J; junction bases left unmatched: 4. The CDR3 length is 15 residues. The CDR3 is CASSTRTGDNSPLHF. Here the CDR3 DNA reads TGCGCCAGCAGCACCAGGACAGGGGATAATTCACCCCTCCACTTT.

The CDR3 DNA reads as TGTGCCAGCAGCCACGACGACTGGGGGTACACTGAAGCTTTCTTT. It codes for CASSHDDWGYTEAFF. This chain connects TRBV14 to TRBJ1-1, with D perhaps TRBD1 (5 bases). CDR3 length: 15 residues. Germline V lookup: CDR1 SGHDN, CDR2 FVKESK. The V end was cut by 3 bases, the J end by 3 bases, with 14 bases between. Drawing the rest from reference TRBV14 and TRBJ1-1, the complete variable domain is EAGVTQFPSHSVIEKGQTVTLRCDPISGHDNLYWYRRVMGKEIKFLLHFVKESKQDESGMPNNRFLAERTGGTYSTLKVQPAELEDSGVYFCASSHDDWGYTEAFFGQGTRLTVV.

The V gene is TRBV27, the J gene TRBJ1-1, with D hard to call. CDR3 length: 13 amino acids. V lost 7 bases to trimming and J lost 4 bases, with 13 bases between them. CDR1 is MNHEY and CDR2 is SMNVEV in the germline V gene (reference sequence). The CDR3 sequence is CASKGPGGTEAFF. In nucleotides, the CDR3 is TGTGCCAGCAAAGGCCCGGGCGGCACTGAAGCTTTCTTT.

The chain couples TRBV7-2 to TRBJ1-5; 9 nucleotides match TRBD1. Germline loops: CDR1 SGHTA, CDR2 FQGNSA. Trimming removed 6 bases from V and 6 bases from J; junction bases left unmatched: 6. The CDR3 length is 14 residues. The CDR3 reads CASSLQGAVQPQHF. The DNA for the CDR3 is TGTGCCAGCAGTCTACAGGGGGCCGTTCAGCCCCAGCATTTT.

The V call is TRBV5-5, the J call TRBJ1-2; 7 bases match TRBD1. V lost 0 bases and J lost 8; bases outside the gene matches: 10. The CDR3 extends over 15 amino acids. The V gene's germline CDR1 is SGHKS and CDR2 YYEKEE (reference sequence). The CDR3 bases are TGTGCCAGCAGCTTGGAGGGGGCAGTAATAAGCGGCTACACCTTC. It translates to CASSLEGAVISGYTF.

The rearrangement uses TRBV2 and TRBJ2-3; D may be TRBD2 (5 bases). Germline CDR1 and CDR2: SNHLY and FYNNEI. This CDR3 comprises 17 residues. V was pared by 7 bases and J by 2 bases, with 22 bases between. This CDR3 reads CASNSPNLAWDTDTQYF. In DNA form, the CDR3 reads TGTGCCAGCAACAGCCCCAATTTAGCGTGGGACACAGATACGCAGTATTTT.

The rearrangement joins TRBV7-9 to TRBJ1-4; 7 bases fit TRBD1. CDR3 size: 14 residues. Germline V gene sequence: CDR1 SEHNR, CDR2 FQNEAQ (reference sequence). Trimming cost V 8 bases and J 5 bases; bases outside gene matches: 8. The CDR3 nucleotides read TGTGCCAGCCATGATGGACAGGCGAATGAAAAACTGTTTTTT. Protein product: CASHDGQANEKLFF. Variable domain in full (rest from reference TRBV7-9 and TRBJ1-4): DTGVSQNPRHKITKRGQNVTFRCDPISEHNRLYWYRQTLGQGPEFLTYFQNEAQLEKSRLLSDRFSAERPKGSFSTLEIQRTEQGDSAMYLCASHDGQANEKLFFGSGTQLSVL.